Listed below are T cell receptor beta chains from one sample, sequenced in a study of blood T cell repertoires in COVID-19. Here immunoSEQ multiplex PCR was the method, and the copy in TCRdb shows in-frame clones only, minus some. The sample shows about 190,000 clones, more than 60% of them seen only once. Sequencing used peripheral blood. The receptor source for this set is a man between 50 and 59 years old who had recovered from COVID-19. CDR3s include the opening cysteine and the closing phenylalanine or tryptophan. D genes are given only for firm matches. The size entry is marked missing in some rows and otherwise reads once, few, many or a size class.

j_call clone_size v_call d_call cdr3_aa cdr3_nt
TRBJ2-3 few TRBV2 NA CASSVGRRRTDTQYF TGTGCCAGCAGTGTCGGGAGACGACGCACAGATACGCAGTATTTT
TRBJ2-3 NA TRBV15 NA CATRDYDTDTQYF TGTGCCACCAGGGACTATGACACAGATACGCAGTATTTT
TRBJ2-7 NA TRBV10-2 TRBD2 CASSAGRSYEQYF TGCGCCAGCTCGGCCGGGAGGTCCTACGAGCAGTACTTC
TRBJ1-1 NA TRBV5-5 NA CASSLDLFGTEAFF TGTGCCAGCAGCTTGGACCTATTTGGCACTGAAGCTTTCTTT
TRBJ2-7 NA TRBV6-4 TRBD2 CASTSASGSNYEQYF TGTGCCAGCACCTCGGCTAGCGGGAGTAACTACGAGCAGTACTTC
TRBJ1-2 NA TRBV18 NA CASSHNELYGYTF TGTGCCAGCTCCCATAATGAGTTATATGGCTACACCTTC
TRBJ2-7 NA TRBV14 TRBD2 CASSNSGGAGEQYF TGTGCCAGCAGTAATAGCGGGGGGGCTGGGGAGCAGTACTTC
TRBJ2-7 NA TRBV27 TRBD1 CASSLLNPGQGGEQYF TGTGCCAGCAGTTTATTGAATCCGGGACAGGGCGGCGAGCAGTACTTC
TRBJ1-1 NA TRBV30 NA CAWMGQLNTEAFF TGTGCCTGGATGGGCCAGTTGAACACTGAAGCTTTCTTT
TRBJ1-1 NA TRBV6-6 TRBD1 CASSYNRQGVAFF TGTGCCAGCAGTTACAACCGCCAGGGGGTGGCTTTCTTT
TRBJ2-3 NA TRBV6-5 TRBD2 CATRLAEVTDTQYF TGTGCCACCAGACTAGCGGAAGTCACAGATACGCAGTATTTT
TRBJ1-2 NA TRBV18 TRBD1 CASTGTGYGYTF TGTGCCAGCACCGGGACAGGGTATGGCTACACCTTC
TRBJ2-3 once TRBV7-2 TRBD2 CASGRAGSTDTQYF TGTGCCAGCGGAAGAGCGGGAAGCACAGATACGCAGTATTTT
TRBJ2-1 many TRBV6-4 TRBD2 CASSESSGSMYEQFF TGTGCCAGCAGTGAGTCTAGCGGGAGTATGTATGAGCAGTTCTTC
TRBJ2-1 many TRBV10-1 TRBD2 CASSPGGDEQFF TGCGCCAGCAGTCCCGGGGGGGATGAGCAGTTCTTC
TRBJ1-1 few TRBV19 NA CASSSQVTEAFF TGTGCCAGTAGTTCTCAGGTCACTGAAGCTTTCTTT
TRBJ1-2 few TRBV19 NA CASSALQGTNYGYTF TGTGCCAGTAGTGCCCTCCAGGGGACTAACTATGGCTACACCTTC
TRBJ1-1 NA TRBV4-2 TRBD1 CASIGGQGAWKTEAFF TGTGCCAGCATCGGTGGACAGGGGGCCTGGAAAACTGAAGCTTTCTTT
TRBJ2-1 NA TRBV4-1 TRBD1 CASSQVGQDNEQFF TGCGCCAGCAGCCAAGTTGGACAGGACAATGAGCAGTTCTTC
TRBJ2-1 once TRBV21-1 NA CASVAGGVYNEQFF TGTGCCAGTGTAGCGGGAGGGGTGTACAATGAGCAGTTCTTC
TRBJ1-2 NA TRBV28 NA CASNIDRSYGYTF TGTGCCAGCAACATTGACAGGAGCTATGGCTACACCTTC
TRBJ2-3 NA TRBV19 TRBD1 CASSSDRGEFSTDTQYF TGTGCCAGTAGTTCGGACAGGGGCGAATTCAGCACAGATACGCAGTATTTT
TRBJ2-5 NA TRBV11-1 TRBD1 CASSLDVGPGGGTQYF TGTGCCAGCAGCTTAGACGTGGGCCCAGGGGGCGGGACCCAGTACTTC
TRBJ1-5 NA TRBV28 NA CASNPRAVGQPQHF TGTGCCAGCAACCCGCGGGCGGTGGGCCAGCCCCAGCATTTT
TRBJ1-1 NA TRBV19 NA CASSLTENTEAFF TGTGCCAGTAGTCTCACAGAGAACACTGAAGCTTTCTTT
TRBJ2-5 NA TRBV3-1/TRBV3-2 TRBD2 CASSQRGLQRQETQYF TGTGCCAGCAGCCAAAGGGGACTACAGCGCCAAGAGACCCAGTACTTC
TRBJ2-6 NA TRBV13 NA CASSYRVSSGANVLTF TGTGCCAGCAGTTACAGGGTCAGCTCTGGGGCCAACGTCCTGACTTTC
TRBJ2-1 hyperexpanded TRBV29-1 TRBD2 CSVERVSSGSRGNEQFF TGCAGCGTTGAAAGAGTGTCTAGCGGGAGCCGAGGAAATGAGCAGTTCTTC
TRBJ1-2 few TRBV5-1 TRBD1 CASSPGQGNGYTF TGCGCCAGCAGCCCGGGACAGGGCAACGGCTACACCTTC
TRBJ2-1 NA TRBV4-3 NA CASSQGATVNSYNEQFF TGCGCCAGCAGCCAAGGTGCCACAGTAAACTCCTACAATGAGCAGTTCTTC
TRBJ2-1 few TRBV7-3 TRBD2 CASSLIAQGLAGHEQFF TGTGCCAGCAGCTTAATAGCTCAGGGTCTAGCGGGCCACGAGCAGTTCTTC
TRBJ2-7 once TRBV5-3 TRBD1 CARSTGDSSYEQYF TGTGCCAGAAGCACAGGGGACAGCTCCTACGAGCAGTACTTC